A selection of T cell receptor beta chains follows, all from one sample in a study of cytomegalovirus exposure and HLA in healthy donors. Repertoires were generated with immunoSEQ multiplex PCR, while TCRdb's copy carries only in-frame clones and drops some. Among about 73,000 clones listed, around two thirds were seen once. Sequenced: PBMCs. The source is a woman between 45 and 65 years old in good health and CMV-seropositive. CDR3s include the opening cysteine and the closing phenylalanine or tryptophan. The D gene is left open where the match is weak. Clone size appears in some rows only: once, few, many, or a class for an expanded clone.

TGTGCCAGCAGTGACTCAGCGGGGGGGCCAGATACGCAGTATTTT | CASSDSAGGPDTQYF | medium-sized | TRBD2 | TRBJ2-3 | TRBV6-4
TGCGCCAGCAGCCTAACGGGACAGGGGGCCACAGATACGCAGTATTTT | CASSLTGQGATDTQYF | - | TRBD1 | TRBJ2-3 | TRBV5-1
TGTGCCAGCAGTGATAGCAACACTGAAGCTTTCTTT | CASSDSNTEAFF | few | - | TRBJ1-1 | TRBV2
TGTGCCAGCAGTAGGGGAACAGCTGGCCAAGAGACCCAGTACTTC | CASSRGTAGQETQYF | - | - | TRBJ2-5 | TRBV6-5
TGTGCCAGCAGCTTTAACGGGAGCTCTGGAAACACCATATATTTT | CASSFNGSSGNTIYF | - | - | TRBJ1-3 | TRBV5-4
TGTGCCAGCAGCCACCAGACTAGCGGGGGCTCCTACAATGAGCAGTTCTTC | CASSHQTSGGSYNEQFF | - | TRBD2 | TRBJ2-1 | TRBV4-2
TGTGCCAGTAGTGAGAGCGCCCGTCCCCTCTACGAGCAGTACTTC | CASSESARPLYEQYF | - | - | TRBJ2-7 | TRBV19
TGTGCCTGGAGAGGAGGAACTAATGAAAAACTGTTTTTT | CAWRGGTNEKLFF | few | - | TRBJ1-4 | TRBV30
TGTGCCAGCAACGTAAACCACAGGGACTCTGGAAACACCATATATTTT | CASNVNHRDSGNTIYF | few | - | TRBJ1-3 | TRBV7-9
TGTGCCAGCAGTTACGACAGGATTTATGGCTACACCTTC | CASSYDRIYGYTF | - | - | TRBJ1-2 | TRBV6-5
TGTGCCAGCAGCTTATCCCCGGGAGTCACAGATACGCAGTATTTT | CASSLSPGVTDTQYF | - | - | TRBJ2-3 | TRBV7-9
TGTGCCAGCACCCCAACCCAGACTAGCGGGGCACTCGAGCAGTACTTC | CASTPTQTSGALEQYF | - | TRBD2 | TRBJ2-7 | TRBV6-6
TGTGCTAGTACGGGAGGGTCGGGCAATCAGCCCCAGCATTTT | CASTGGSGNQPQHF | - | - | TRBJ1-5 | TRBV25-1
TGTGCCAGCTCACCAGGGACAGGGACAAAGTACGACAATCAGCCCCAGCATTTT | CASSPGTGTKYDNQPQHF | few | TRBD1 | TRBJ1-5 | TRBV18
TGTGCCAGCAGCTTCGCCGGGGGAAGATTAGATACGCAGTATTTT | CASSFAGGRLDTQYF | - | - | TRBJ2-3 | TRBV7-9
TGCGCCAGCAGCTTGGGGGGACTAGCGGGACAGTTCTTC | CASSLGGLAGQFF | - | TRBD2 | TRBJ2-1 | TRBV5-1
TGTGCCAGCACCAAACGTAGCGGGGGGGTTGGTACGCAGTATTTT | CASTKRSGGVGTQYF | - | TRBD2 | TRBJ2-3 | TRBV28
TGTGCCAGCAGCGTAGTGCATCGGGCGGGTGGCTACACCTTC | CASSVVHRAGGYTF | - | - | TRBJ1-2 | TRBV9
TGTGCCAGCAGTGAGGCCACATCATACACCTTC | CASSEATSYTF | - | - | TRBJ1-2 | TRBV2
TGTGCCAGCAGTTACGGACAGGGGGCTGGAACGTTCTTT | CASSYGQGAGTFF | - | TRBD1 | TRBJ1-1 | TRBV6-5
TGTGCCAGCAGCTTGTTTGGGAGCTCCTATAATTCACCCCTCCACTTT | CASSLFGSSYNSPLHF | - | - | TRBJ1-6 | TRBV5-5
TGTGCCAGCAGCTTTCGGGCAGGGGACAATGAGCAGTTCTTC | CASSFRAGDNEQFF | once | - | TRBJ2-1 | TRBV5-4
TGTGCCAACAAGGGGTTCTCTGGAAACACCATATATTTT | CANKGFSGNTIYF | - | - | TRBJ1-3 | TRBV6-5
TGTGCCAGCAGCTTAGGGGGATTTGGGCAGGGGGACTCTGAAGCTTTCTTT | CASSLGGFGQGDSEAFF | - | TRBD1 | TRBJ1-1 | TRBV11-3
TGTGCCAGCAAAACAGGGACCGGGGCCAACGTCCTGACTTTC | CASKTGTGANVLTF | - | - | TRBJ2-6 | TRBV2
TGTGCCAGCAGTCCAGGGGTAGGGGCCTACGAGCAGTACTTC | CASSPGVGAYEQYF | - | - | TRBJ2-7 | TRBV27
TGTGCCAGCAGACCTAGCGACAGGGGCAATGAGCAGTTCTTC | CASRPSDRGNEQFF | - | TRBD1 | TRBJ2-1 | TRBV6-1
TGTGCCAGCAGTGGAGGAGGGGGCAATGAAAAACTGTTTTTT | CASSGGGGNEKLFF | many | TRBD1 | TRBJ1-4 | TRBV25-1
TGTGCCAGCAGTTCACCGGGACTGTCGGATACGCAGTATTTT | CASSSPGLSDTQYF | once | - | TRBJ2-3 | TRBV27
TGTGCCAGCAGCTTAGCCAACTACGAGCAGTACTTC | CASSLANYEQYF | - | - | TRBJ2-7 | TRBV7-9
TGTGCCAGCAGCCTCAACCCTACTAGCGGGGCTGCGGAGACCCAGTACTTC | CASSLNPTSGAAETQYF | few | TRBD2 | TRBJ2-5 | TRBV7-3
TGTGCCAGCAGCTTAGTTAGCGGGTCAGATACGCAGTATTTT | CASSLVSGSDTQYF | - | TRBD2 | TRBJ2-3 | TRBV7-6
TGTGCCAGCAGCCCAGGGGTGGGGGATTCTTCACCCCTCCACTTT | CASSPGVGDSSPLHF | - | - | TRBJ1-6 | TRBV7-8
TGTGCCAGCAGTTTAGCGGGGGGTGAGGCAGATACGCAGTATTTT | CASSLAGGEADTQYF | few | TRBD2 | TRBJ2-3 | TRBV5-4
TGTGCCAGCAGCCCGGCGGGCTCCTTCGACGAGCAGTACTTC | CASSPAGSFDEQYF | - | - | TRBJ2-7 | TRBV9
TGCGCCAGCAGCTCCGGGGAGGGCCTGGACTTC | CASSSGEGLDF | - | TRBD2 | TRBJ2-5 | TRBV5-1
TGTGCCTGGAGTTTCAGGGAAACTGAAGCTTTCTTT | CAWSFRETEAFF | - | - | TRBJ1-1 | TRBV30
TGTGCCAGCAGCTTGAACGTGCGGATCTATGGCTACACCTTC | CASSLNVRIYGYTF | - | - | TRBJ1-2 | TRBV5-4
TGTGCCAGCAGTCAACTTCAGGGTGGCTACACCTTC | CASSQLQGGYTF | - | - | TRBJ1-2 | TRBV7-6
TGTGCCAGCAGTATAGGGGCCTTATCCAACACTGAAGCTTTCTTT | CASSIGALSNTEAFF | few | - | TRBJ1-1 | TRBV28
TGTGCCAGCAGCTTAGCCCGTAGGAGACTAGCTGCAGATACGCAGTATTTT | CASSLARRRLAADTQYF | few | TRBD2 | TRBJ2-3 | TRBV7-9
TGTGCCAGCAGCTTAGGCGGGGGGCGCACAGATACGCAGTATTTT | CASSLGGGRTDTQYF | - | TRBD2 | TRBJ2-3 | TRBV7-8
TGTGCCAGCAGCTTTTTCGGGGGTGAAGCTTTCTTT | CASSFFGGEAFF | - | - | TRBJ1-1 | TRBV7-3
TGTGCCAGCAGTGATGGGCGGGGGGAAGATACGCAGTATTTT | CASSDGRGEDTQYF | few | TRBD2 | TRBJ2-3 | TRBV2
TGCGCCAGCAGGGGACAGGGCGTGTACTCTGGGGCCAACGTCCTGACTTTC | CASRGQGVYSGANVLTF | few | TRBD1 | TRBJ2-6 | TRBV5-1
TGTGCCAGCTCACCACAATTCCCAGCGGGGGGGCCTAAGGATGAGCAGTTCTTC | CASSPQFPAGGPKDEQFF | - | TRBD2 | TRBJ2-1 | TRBV18
TGCGCCAGCAGCTTGGGTGCGTCGGAGACCCAGTACTTC | CASSLGASETQYF | - | - | TRBJ2-5 | TRBV5-1
TGTGCCAGCAGCCTTGGTACAGGGGGCATCACTGAAGCTTTCTTT | CASSLGTGGITEAFF | - | TRBD1 | TRBJ1-1 | TRBV7-9
TGTGCCAGCAGCTTGCACCCCCCTCAGGCGCAGTATTTT | CASSLHPPQAQYF | - | - | TRBJ2-3 | TRBV5-8
TGCGCCAGCAGCTTGGTAGACAGGGGAGCCGGGGAGCTGTTTTTT | CASSLVDRGAGELFF | few | TRBD1 | TRBJ2-2 | TRBV5-1
TGTGCCAGCAGATTTGACAGCGCCTACAATGAGCAGTTCTTC | CASRFDSAYNEQFF | - | - | TRBJ2-1 | TRBV6-5
TGTGCCACAGGGGGGGACAGGGGACAGACCCAGTACTTC | CATGGDRGQTQYF | - | TRBD1 | TRBJ2-5 | TRBV15
TGTTCCAGCAGCTTAGAAGGGTCTAGCGGAACCTACGAGCAGTACTTC | CSSSLEGSSGTYEQYF | - | TRBD2 | TRBJ2-7 | TRBV7-3
TGTGCCAGTAGTTCACAGGGAAGGCATGAGCAGTTCTTC | CASSSQGRHEQFF | - | - | TRBJ2-1 | TRBV19
TGTGCCAGTAGTATTCAGGGAAATGAGCAGTTCTTC | CASSIQGNEQFF | - | - | TRBJ2-1 | TRBV19
TGCGCCAGCAGCTTGGGAAGCGGGGGTAATGCCGGGGAGCTGTTTTTT | CASSLGSGGNAGELFF | - | TRBD2 | TRBJ2-2 | TRBV5-1